Listed here are 2 T cell receptor beta chains from one sample, sequenced in a study of blood T cell repertoires in COVID-19. The assay was immunoSEQ multiplex PCR, and TCRdb's table has in-frame clones only and misses some. The sample records 94,000 or so clones, 88% being singletons. Material for sequencing was peripheral blood. All receptors come from a woman of 80 years or more with active COVID-19.

This chain uses TRBV5-6 with TRBJ2-1; weak D call: TRBD1 (6 bases). The germline CDR1 and CDR2 sequences are SGHDT and YYEEEE. Between the trimmed V and J ends, which lost 3 bases and 8 bases, there was a span of 12 bases. The CDR3 contains 13 residues. The CDR3 protein is CASSSPRGHEQFF. The CDR3 bases are TGTGCCAGCAGCTCACCCAGGGGCCATGAGCAGTTCTTC.

This sequence joins TRBV7-2 and TRBJ2-1; D possibly corresponds to TRBD2 (6 bases). Germline V gene data show CDR1 as SGHTA and CDR2 as FQGNSA. The germline V and J ends were trimmed by 3 bases and 10 bases, with 16 bases remaining between them. The CDR3 is made up of 14 amino acids. CDR3 in amino acids: CASSFILASQEQFF. In DNA form, the CDR3 reads TGTGCCAGCAGCTTCATCCTAGCGTCCCAAGAGCAGTTCTTC.